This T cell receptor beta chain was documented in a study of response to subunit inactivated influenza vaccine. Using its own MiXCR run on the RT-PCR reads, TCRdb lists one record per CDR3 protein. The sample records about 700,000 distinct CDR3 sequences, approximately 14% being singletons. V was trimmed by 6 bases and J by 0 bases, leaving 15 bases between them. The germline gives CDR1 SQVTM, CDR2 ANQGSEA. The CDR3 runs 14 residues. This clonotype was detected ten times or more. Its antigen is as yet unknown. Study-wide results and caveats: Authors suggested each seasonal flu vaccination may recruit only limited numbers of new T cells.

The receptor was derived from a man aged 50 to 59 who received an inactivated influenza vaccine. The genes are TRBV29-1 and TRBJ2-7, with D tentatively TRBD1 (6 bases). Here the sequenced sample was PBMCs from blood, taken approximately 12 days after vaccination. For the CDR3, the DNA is TGCAGCGTCCTGAAGGACAGAACCTCCTACGAGCAGTACTTC. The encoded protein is CSVLKDRTSYEQYF.